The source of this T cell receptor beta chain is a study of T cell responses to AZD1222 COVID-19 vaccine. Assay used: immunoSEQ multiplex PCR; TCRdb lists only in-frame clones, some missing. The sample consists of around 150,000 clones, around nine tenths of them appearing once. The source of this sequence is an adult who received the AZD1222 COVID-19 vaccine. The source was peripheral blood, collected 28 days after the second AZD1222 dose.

DNA of the CDR3: TGTGCCAGCAGTGCATTACAGCTGAACACTGAAGCTTTCTTT. Translated, it gives CASSALQLNTEAFF. The J gene is TRBJ1-1, the V gene TRBV2, with no clear D. Germline V gene sequence: CDR1 SNHLY, CDR2 FYNNEI. This CDR3 spans 14 amino acids. V lost 4 bases and J lost 0, with 9 bases in between.